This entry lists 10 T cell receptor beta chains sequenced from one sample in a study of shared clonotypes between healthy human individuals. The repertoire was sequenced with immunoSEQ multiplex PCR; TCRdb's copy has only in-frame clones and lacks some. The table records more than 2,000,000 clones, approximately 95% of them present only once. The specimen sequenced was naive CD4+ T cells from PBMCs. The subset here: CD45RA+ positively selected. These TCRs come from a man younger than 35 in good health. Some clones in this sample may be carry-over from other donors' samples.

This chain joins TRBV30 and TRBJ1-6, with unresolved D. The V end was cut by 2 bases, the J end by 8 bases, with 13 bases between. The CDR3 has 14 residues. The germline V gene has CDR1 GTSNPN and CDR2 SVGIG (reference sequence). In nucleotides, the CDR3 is TGTGCCTGGAGTTTCGGGGTCCGGTATTCACCCCTCCACTTT. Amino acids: CAWSFGVRYSPLHF.

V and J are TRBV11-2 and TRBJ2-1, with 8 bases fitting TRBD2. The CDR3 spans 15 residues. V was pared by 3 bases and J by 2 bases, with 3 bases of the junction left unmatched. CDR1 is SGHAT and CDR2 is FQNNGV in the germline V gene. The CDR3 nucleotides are TGTGCCAGCAGCTTTGAACTAGCGGCCTACAATGAGCAGTTCTTC. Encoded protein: CASSFELAAYNEQFF. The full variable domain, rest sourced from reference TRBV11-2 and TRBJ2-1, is EAGVAQSPRYKIIEKRQSVAFWCNPISGHATLYWYQQILGQGPKLLIQFQNNGVVDDSQLPKDRFSAERLKGVDSTLKIQPAKLEDSAVYLCASSFELAAYNEQFFGPGTRLTVL.

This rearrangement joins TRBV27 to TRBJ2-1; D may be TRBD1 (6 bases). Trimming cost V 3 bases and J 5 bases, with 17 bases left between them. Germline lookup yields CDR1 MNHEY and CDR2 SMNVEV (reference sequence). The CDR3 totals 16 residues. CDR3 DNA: TGTGCCAGCAGTTTGTACGGGTCAGGGGTCAACAATGAGCAGTTCTTC. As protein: CASSLYGSGVNNEQFF.

DNA for the CDR3: TGTGCCAGCAGCTTATGGCAGGGGAGTCGGGAGCTGTTTTTT. Translated, it gives CASSLWQGSRELFF. The chain links TRBV11-2 to TRBJ2-2, with D perhaps matching TRBD1 (6 bases). This CDR3 has 14 amino acids. The V end lost 2 bases, the J end lost 9 bases, and 13 bases lay between the germline ends. Germline V gene data show CDR1 as SGHAT and CDR2 as FQNNGV.

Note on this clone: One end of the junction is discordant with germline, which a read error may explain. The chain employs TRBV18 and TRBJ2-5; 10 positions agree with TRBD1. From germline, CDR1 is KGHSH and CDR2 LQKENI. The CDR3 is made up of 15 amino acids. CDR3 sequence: CASSPPRTGGETQYF. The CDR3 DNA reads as TGTGCCAGCTCCCCACCTAGGACAGGGGGAGAGACCCAGTACTTC.

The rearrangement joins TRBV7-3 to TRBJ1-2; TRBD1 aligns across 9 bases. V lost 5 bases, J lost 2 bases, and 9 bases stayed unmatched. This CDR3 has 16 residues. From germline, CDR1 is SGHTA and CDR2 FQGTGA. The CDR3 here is CASSVAPGQGNYGYTF. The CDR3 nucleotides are TGTGCCAGCAGCGTAGCTCCGGGACAGGGCAACTATGGCTACACCTTC.

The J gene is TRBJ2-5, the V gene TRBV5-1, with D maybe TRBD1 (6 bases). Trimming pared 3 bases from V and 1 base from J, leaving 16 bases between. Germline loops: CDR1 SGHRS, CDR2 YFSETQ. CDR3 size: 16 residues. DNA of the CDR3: TGCGCCAGCAGCTCAAACGCCGGGACACCCCAAGAGACCCAGTACTTC. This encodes CASSSNAGTPQETQYF.

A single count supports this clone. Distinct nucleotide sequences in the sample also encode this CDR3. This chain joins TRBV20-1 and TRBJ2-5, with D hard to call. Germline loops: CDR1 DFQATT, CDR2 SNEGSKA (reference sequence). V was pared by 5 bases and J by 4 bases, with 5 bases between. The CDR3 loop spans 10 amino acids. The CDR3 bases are TGCAGTGCTGCTCTAGAGACCCAGTACTTC. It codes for CSAALETQYF.

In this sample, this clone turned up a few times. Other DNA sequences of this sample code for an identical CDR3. CDR3 protein: CASSLAGNQPQHF. The CDR3 bases are TGCGCCAGCAGCTTGGCGGGAAATCAGCCCCAGCATTTT. The chain couples TRBV5-1 to TRBJ1-5; D ambiguous. Trimming took 0 bases from V and 4 from J, leaving 5 bases between them. Germline lookup yields CDR1 SGHRS and CDR2 YFSETQ. This CDR3 is 13 amino acids long.

Here the CDR3 reads CASSFLAGGGETQYF. DNA of the CDR3: TGTGCCAGCAGTTTCCTTGCGGGAGGGGGAGAGACCCAGTACTTC. V and J are TRBV28 and TRBJ2-5; 9 bases agree with TRBD2. V was clipped by 3 bases and J by 4 bases; unmatched bases: 6. Germline V lookup: CDR1 MDHEN, CDR2 SYDVKM. This CDR3 spans 15 amino acids.